The 18 T cell receptor beta chains listed next were all sequenced from one sample in a study of CD8+ T cells in alopecia areata. Extracted RNA was reverse transcribed, and the resulting cDNA served as sequencing template. Repertoires were generated with immunoSEQ multiplex PCR, while TCRdb's copy carries only in-frame clones and drops some. In the table there are roughly 73,000 clones, 29% of which are singletons. Treatment described: oral pan-JAK inhibitor, 5-10 mg twice daily. Here the sequenced sample was CD8+ T cells sorted from blood, taken at week 4, from a patient treated with tofacitinib. Every receptor here comes from a human donor with alopecia areata.

V gene TRBV25-1 combines with J gene TRBJ2-1, with D perhaps TRBD2 (7 bases). The CDR3 is 15 residues long. CDR1 MGHDK and CDR2 SYGVNS come from the germline V gene. V was trimmed by 3 bases and J by 8 bases, leaving 17 bases between them. The CDR3: CASSERGGPWDEQFF. CDR3 bases: TGTGCCAGCAGTGAGAGGGGGGGCCCTTGGGATGAGCAGTTCTTC. The whole variable domain, remainder taken from reference TRBV25-1 and TRBJ2-1, is EADIYQTPRYLVIGTGKKITLECSQTMGHDKMYWYQQDPGMELHLIHYSYGVNSTEKGDLSSESTVSRIRTEHFPLTLESARPSHTSQYLCASSERGGPWDEQFFGPGTRLTVL.

CDR3 residues: CASSLAGQGDEQYF. Written as DNA, the CDR3 is TGTGCCAGCAGCTTAGCTGGGCAGGGGGACGAGCAGTACTTC. The chain combines TRBV7-9 with TRBJ2-7; 7 bases map to TRBD1. Germline V gene lookup returns CDR1 SEHNR and CDR2 FQNEAQ (reference sequence). CDR3 length: 14 residues. The ends lost 0 bases at V and 5 bases at J; junction bases unmatched: 4.

The genes are TRBV6-5 and TRBJ1-1; D not resolved. The V gene's germline CDR1 is MNHEY and CDR2 SVGAGI. The CDR3 has 14 residues. V was pared by 5 bases and J by 5 bases, with 15 bases between. The CDR3 DNA reads as TGTGCCAGCAGTCACGGACCCGGAAAGACTGAAGCTTTCTTT. This gives the protein CASSHGPGKTEAFF.

CDR3 residues: CAWRTGDAGLDTSYEQYF. Here the CDR3 DNA reads TGTGCCTGGAGAACAGGGGACGCGGGGTTGGATACCTCCTACGAGCAGTACTTC. V is TRBV30 and J is TRBJ2-7, with D possibly TRBD1 on 7 matching bases. The V end lost 3 bases, the J end lost 0 bases, and 24 bases lay between the germline ends. Looked up from germline, CDR1 is GTSNPN and CDR2 is SVGIG (reference sequence). This CDR3 contains 18 residues.

The chain combines TRBV29-1 with TRBJ2-1, with a possible D match to TRBD1 (5 bases). The V end was cut by 0 bases, the J end by 11 bases, with 11 bases between. Germline V gene sequence: CDR1 SQVTM, CDR2 ANQGSEA. CDR3 length: 12 residues. CDR3 in amino acids: CSVEDIQGKQFF. Written as DNA, the CDR3 is TGCAGCGTTGAAGATATCCAGGGTAAGCAGTTCTTC.

This clone was counted between two and nine times. In DNA form, the CDR3 reads TGCAGCGTTGTTCAGTCCGGGGAGCTGTTTTTT. Residues: CSVVQSGELFF. The chain uses TRBV29-1 and TRBJ2-2; D gene uncertain. V shed 4 bases and J shed 6 bases, with 6 bases lying between them. CDR3 length: 11 amino acids. The germline gives CDR1 SQVTM, CDR2 ANQGSEA.

A few counts support this clone. The genes are TRBV29-1 and TRBJ2-3; the D gene is possibly TRBD2 (6 bases). V shed 6 bases and J shed 6 bases, with 10 bases lying between them. Germline lookup yields CDR1 SQVTM and CDR2 ANQGSEA. The CDR3 has 11 amino acids. CDR3 sequence: CSVLASDTQYF. The CDR3 DNA follows: TGCAGCGTCCTAGCGAGCGATACGCAGTATTTT.

Only a few counts were recorded for this clone. CDR3 nucleotides: TGTGCCAGCAGCTTAACACCGACTTACGAGCAGTACTTC. This translates into CASSLTPTYEQYF. The rearrangement joins TRBV7-3 to TRBJ2-7; D gene ambiguous. This CDR3 is 13 amino acids long. The V end lost 0 bases, the J end lost 4 bases, and 7 bases lay between the germline ends. Germline V gene data show CDR1 as SGHTA and CDR2 as FQGTGA.

There are a few counts of this clone. V gene TRBV29-1 combines with J gene TRBJ2-6; no clear D gene. Trimming shortened V by 6 bases and J by 2 bases, and 11 bases separated the two germline ends. CDR3 size: 14 residues. Per the germline V gene, CDR1 is SQVTM and CDR2 is ANQGSEA. As DNA, the CDR3 is TGCAGCGTCGCGGACGTTACTGGGGCCAACGTCCTGACTTTC. This encodes CSVADVTGANVLTF.

Details on this clone: The same CDR3 also results from other DNA sequences found in this sample. The chain recombines TRBV29-1 with TRBJ2-7; 11 bases agree with TRBD1. V gave up 6 bases and J gave up 3 bases; unmatched junction bases: 4. Germline CDR1 SQVTM, CDR2 ANQGSEA. The CDR3 is 13 residues long. CDR3 protein: CSVRTGGSYEQYF. As DNA, the CDR3 is TGCAGCGTCCGGACAGGGGGCAGCTACGAGCAGTACTTC.

The CDR3 sequence: CASSQDSTSVTQYF. CDR3 DNA sequence: TGCGCCAGCAGCCAAGATTCGACTAGCGTGACCCAGTACTTC. The V gene is TRBV4-3, the J gene TRBJ2-5, with 8 bases lining up with TRBD2. J lost 7 bases, V lost 0 bases, and 4 bases had no gene match. CDR3 size: 14 residues. In germline, CDR1 is LGHNA, CDR2 YSLEER.

DNA for the CDR3: TGTGCCAGCACCCCAACAGCGAGGGGTTGGCACGAGCAGTACTTC. Amino acid sequence: CASTPTARGWHEQYF. V usage is TRBV6-5 and J usage is TRBJ2-7; D may correspond to TRBD1 or TRBD2 (5 bases each). Between the trimmed V and J ends, which lost 7 bases and 5 bases, there was a span of 21 bases. This CDR3 has 15 amino acids. Germline CDR1 MNHEY, CDR2 SVGAGI.

This clone occurred a few times. J is TRBJ2-2 and V is TRBV13; D is possibly TRBD2 (6 bases). This CDR3 has 15 residues. Deletions cut 6 bases from V and 4 bases from J, with 15 bases between. Germline assignment: CDR1 PRHDT and CDR2 FYEKMQ (reference sequence). The CDR3 region has the DNA TGTGCCAGCAGGGGGCCGGGACTGAGCACCGGGGAGCTGTTTTTT. Translating gives CASRGPGLSTGELFF.

V and J are TRBV27 and TRBJ2-7, with 9 bases aligning to TRBD1. Germline CDR1 is MNHEY and CDR2 is SMNVEV (reference sequence). The CDR3 is 14 residues long. The V segment lost 7 bases and the J segment 3 bases; nucleotides outside the gene matches: 7. In DNA, the CDR3 is TGTGCCAGCAAGTCGACAGGGGGTTACTACGAGCAGTACTTC. This sequence encodes CASKSTGGYYEQYF.

The chain combines TRBV2 with TRBJ2-1; D perhaps matches TRBD2 (5 bases). The CDR3 covers 15 residues. Trimming took 8 bases from V and 2 from J, leaving 16 bases between them. Germline V gene sequence: CDR1 SNHLY, CDR2 FYNNEI. Written as DNA, the CDR3 is TGTGCCAGCCGCGATGGACTCTCGCCCTACAATGAGCAGTTCTTC. Translation: CASRDGLSPYNEQFF.

This clone has at least ten counts. The V call is TRBV9, the J call TRBJ2-1, with 8 nucleotides matching TRBD2. The V and J ends lost 4 bases and 7 bases, in that order; junction bases with no gene match: 10. CDR3 length equals 15 residues. Germline lookup yields CDR1 SGDLS and CDR2 YYNGEE. This CDR3 is CASSPRAGGGNEQFF. The CDR3 coding sequence is TGTGCCAGCAGCCCCAGGGCGGGAGGTGGTAATGAGCAGTTCTTC. Supplemented by reference TRBV9 and TRBJ2-1, the full variable domain reads DSGVTQTPKHLITATGQRVTLRCSPRSGDLSVYWYQQSLDQGLQFLIQYYNGEERAKGNILERFSAQQFPDLHSELNLSSLELGDSALYFCASSPRAGGGNEQFFGPGTRLTVL.

The chain combines TRBV4-1 with TRBJ2-1, with a possible D match to TRBD2 (5 bases). Per germline, CDR1 MGHRA and CDR2 YSYEKL. The CDR3 has 13 amino acids. V dropped 4 bases and J dropped 7 bases, with 11 bases sitting between them. The CDR3, as DNA: TGCGCCAGCAGCCTTGAAGACTATAATGAGCAGTTCTTC. It yields the protein CASSLEDYNEQFF.

This clone was seen a handful of times. J is TRBJ2-6 and V is TRBV29-1, with TRBD1 matching over 9 bases. This CDR3 is built from 16 residues. V dropped 6 bases and J dropped 0; count of bases not matched to a gene: 6. CDR1 and CDR2 (germline): SQVTM, ANQGSEA. CDR3 nucleotides: TGCAGCGTGGCGCCGGGACAGGGCTCTGGGGCCAACGTCCTGACTTTC. Translation gives CSVAPGQGSGANVLTF.